These 28 T cell receptor beta chains were all obtained from the same sample, sequenced in a study of T cell responses to AZD1222 COVID-19 vaccine. The method was immunoSEQ multiplex PCR; TCRdb's version includes in-frame clones alone and lacks a portion of them. In the table there are 100,000 to 150,000 clones, more than 75% of which are singletons. Sequences were derived from peripheral blood, sampled on day 0 of AZD1222 vaccination. The receptors shown here come from an adult in good health.

The V and J genes are TRBV6-2 or TRBV6-3 and TRBJ2-3; unclear D gene. The CDR3 is 14 amino acids. Germline-derived CDR1 and CDR2 are MNHEY and SVGEGT. Trimming removed 4 bases at V and 3 bases at J, with 11 bases between. CDR3 DNA: TGTGCCAGCAGTTTGGCTCGGGTGACAGATACGCAGTATTTT. Its translation is CASSLARVTDTQYF.

This clone occurred a few times. The chain carries TRBV7-2 and TRBJ1-2; 10 positions agree with TRBD1. CDR1 is SGHTA and CDR2 is FQGNSA in the germline V gene. The CDR3 has 16 amino acids. The trim removed 4 bases at V and 5 bases at J, leaving 10 bases unmatched. Here the CDR3 reads CASSSRKDRGFYGYTF. CDR3 nucleotides: TGTGCCAGCAGCTCCCGGAAGGACAGGGGGTTTTATGGCTACACCTTC. Using reference TRBV7-2 and TRBJ1-2 for the parts outside the CDR3, the full variable domain is GAGVSQSPSNKVTEKGKDVELRCDPISGHTALYWYRQSLGQGLEFLIYFQGNSAPDKSGLPSDRFSAERTGGSVSTLTIQRTQQEDSAVYLCASSSRKDRGFYGYTFGSGTRLTVV.

This clone appeared once. The chain recombines TRBV19 with TRBJ2-5; TRBD2 matches 10 bases. Germline V lookup: CDR1 LNHDA, CDR2 SQIVND (reference sequence). Trimming took 10 bases from V and 5 from J; bases not matched to a gene: 13. The length of the CDR3 is 15 residues. This CDR3 reads CATSGGAGILETQYF. CDR3 in DNA: TGTGCCACCAGCGGGGGGGCGGGTATACTGGAGACCCAGTACTTC. Full variable domain (missing parts from reference TRBV19 and TRBJ2-5): DGGITQSPKYLFRKEGQNVTLSCEQNLNHDAMYWYRQDPGQGLRLIYYSQIVNDFQKGDIAEGYSVSREKKESFPLTVTSAQKNPTAFYLCATSGGAGILETQYFGPGTRLLVL.

Written as DNA, the CDR3 is TGTGCCAGCTCAAGCACAGATACGCAGTATTTT. Protein: CASSSTDTQYF. The rearrangement uses TRBV18 and TRBJ2-3, with no clear D. From germline, CDR1 is KGHSH and CDR2 LQKENI. V lost 5 bases and J 0 bases, leaving 0 bases between the germline ends. CDR3 length: 11 amino acids. The entire variable domain, with the rest obtained from reference TRBV18 and TRBJ2-3, is as follows: NAGVMQNPRHLVRRRGQEARLRCSPMKGHSHVYWYRQLPEEGLKFMVYLQKENIIDESGMPKERFSAEFPKEGPSILRIQQVVRGDSAAYFCASSSTDTQYFGPGTRLTVL.

The chain carries TRBV3-1 (or the pseudogene TRBV3-2) and TRBJ2-1; 12 nucleotides agree with TRBD2. Per the germline V gene, CDR1 is LGHDT and CDR2 is YNNKEL (reference sequence). CDR3 length equals 18 residues. Trimming took 6 bases from V and 4 from J; bases not matched to a gene: 13. The CDR3 reads CASSSITHLAGGYNEQFF. CDR3 in DNA: TGTGCCAGCAGTTCAATAACCCACCTAGCGGGGGGGTACAATGAGCAGTTCTTC.

The chain recombines TRBV29-1 with TRBJ2-1; 9 bases are shared with TRBD1. The CDR3 has 16 residues. The germline V gene encodes CDR1 SQVTM and CDR2 ANQGSEA. The J segment lost 5 bases and the V segment lost 6 bases, leaving 14 bases of the junction unmatched. Here the CDR3 reads CSVINTGTGNNNEQFF. The CDR3 bases are TGCAGCGTCATCAATACCGGGACAGGGAATAACAATGAGCAGTTCTTC.

This clone was seen only a few times. This chain joins TRBV6-2 or TRBV6-3 and TRBJ2-1; 9 nucleotides line up with TRBD2. This CDR3 contains 15 residues. Germline CDR1 and CDR2: MNHEY and SVGEGT. The trim removed 6 bases at V and 8 bases at J, leaving 11 bases unmatched. CDR3 protein: CASSYGTSRFDEQFF. The CDR3 coding sequence is TGTGCCAGCAGCTATGGGACTAGCCGGTTCGATGAGCAGTTCTTC.

This clone has a handful of counts. The genes are TRBV11-2 and TRBJ2-7; D is tentatively TRBD1 or TRBD2 (5 bases each). The CDR3 consists of 12 residues. The germline V gene encodes CDR1 SGHAT and CDR2 FQNNGV. V lost 6 bases to trimming and J lost 5 bases, with 11 bases between them. CDR3 in DNA: TGTGCCAGCAGACGGGACGCCAACGAGCAGTACTTC. Protein: CASRRDANEQYF.

The rearrangement links TRBV7-3 to TRBJ2-7, with 12 nucleotides matching TRBD1. CDR3 length equals 13 residues. Germline CDR1 reads SGHTA; CDR2 reads FQGTGA. Unmatched junction bases numbered 2, after V lost 3 bases and J lost 8 bases. The CDR3 DNA reads TGTGCCAGCAGCTTGGGACAGGGGGCTAAGCAGTACTTC. This translates into CASSLGQGAKQYF.

The rearrangement joins TRBV11-2 to TRBJ2-1, with D perhaps matching TRBD1 or TRBD2 (5 bases each). The germline CDR1 and CDR2 sequences are SGHAT and FQNNGV. The ends were cut back, 5 bases at V and 1 base at J, with 15 bases in the middle. The CDR3 loop spans 16 amino acids. The CDR3 DNA is TGTGCCAGCAGCCGCAGGGTTGAGGGGTCCTACAATGAGCAGTTCTTC. It specifies CASSRRVEGSYNEQFF. Full variable domain (missing parts from reference TRBV11-2 and TRBJ2-1): EAGVAQSPRYKIIEKRQSVAFWCNPISGHATLYWYQQILGQGPKLLIQFQNNGVVDDSQLPKDRFSAERLKGVDSTLKIQPAKLEDSAVYLCASSRRVEGSYNEQFFGPGTRLTVL.

The chain links TRBV30 to TRBJ1-1; maybe TRBD1 (6 bases). The CDR3 length is 11 residues. V lost 7 bases and J 10 bases, leaving 16 bases between the germline ends. CDR1 is GTSNPN and CDR2 is SVGIG in the germline V gene (reference sequence). The CDR3 nucleotides read TGTGCCTACAAAGAGGGGGTGGTAGCTTTCTTT. This sequence encodes CAYKEGVVAFF. The complete variable domain, with remaining parts taken from reference TRBV30 and TRBJ1-1, reads SQTIHQWPATLVQPVGSPLSLECTVEGTSNPNLYWYRQAAGRGLQLLFYSVGIGQISSEVPQNLSASRPQDRQFILSSKKLLLSDSGFYLCAYKEGVVAFFGQGTRLTVV.

The chain uses TRBV6-2 or TRBV6-3 and TRBJ2-7, with TRBD2 identical over 7 bases. This CDR3 has 11 residues. The V segment lost 5 bases and the J segment 8 bases; nucleotides outside the gene matches: 3. Germline loops: CDR1 MNHEY, CDR2 SVGEGT. CDR3 sequence reads: CASSGGEKQYF. The CDR3 DNA is TGTGCCAGCAGTGGGGGGGAGAAGCAGTACTTC.

V usage is TRBV5-4 and J usage is TRBJ1-1, with D unclear. Germline lookup yields CDR1 SGHNT and CDR2 YYREEE (reference sequence). The V gene lost 3 bases and the J gene lost 1 base, with 16 bases spanning the gap. The CDR3 sequence is 16 residues long. For the CDR3, the DNA is TGTGCCAGCAGCTCCCGGGCCACCAGTTGGAACACTGAAGCTTTCTTT. This translates into CASSSRATSWNTEAFF.

Only one count was recorded for this clone. V gene TRBV5-6 combines with J gene TRBJ1-1, with D tentatively TRBD1 (5 bases). Per the germline V gene, CDR1 is SGHDT and CDR2 is YYEEEE. There are 16 residues in the CDR3. Deletions cut 3 bases from V and 8 bases from J, with 23 bases between. In DNA form, the CDR3 reads TGTGCCAGCAGCTCAACCGGGCCGGGGGGGATTGCCGAAGCTTTCTTT. Translation gives CASSSTGPGGIAEAFF.

This clone was found a few times. The CDR3 sequence is CASSYSAYEQYF. CDR3 nucleotides: TGTGCCAGCAGTTACTCCGCCTACGAGCAGTACTTC. The chain carries TRBV6-2 or TRBV6-3 and TRBJ2-7; D is unresolved. The CDR3 spans 12 residues. The V end was cut by 0 bases, the J end by 2 bases, with 2 bases between. CDR1 MNHEY and CDR2 SVGEGT come from the germline V gene.

CDR3 nucleotides: TGTGCCAGCAGCCGGACAGGCACAACTAATGAAAAACTGTTTTTT. It yields the protein CASSRTGTTNEKLFF. The V call is TRBV7-2, the J call TRBJ1-4; TRBD1 matches 7 bases. CDR3 length: 15 amino acids. CDR1 and CDR2 from the germline V gene are SGHTA and FQGNSA. V trimming: 5 bases; J trimming: 0 bases; junction bases outside the gene matches: 3.

Notes on this clone: An end of the junction does not agree with germline; a read error may underlie this. V is TRBV28 and J is TRBJ1-6, with a tentative D call TRBD1 (5 bases). Germline values: CDR1 MDHEN, CDR2 SYDVKM. The CDR3 is made up of 14 amino acids. CDR3 in DNA: TGTGCCAGCAGTTTGTCTGGGGCCGGCCGGTCTGACTACTTT. Its protein product is CASSLSGAGRSDYF.

This chain connects TRBV6-5 to TRBJ1-2; 8 positions match TRBD1. Germline lookup yields CDR1 MNHEY and CDR2 SVGAGI. The trim removed 2 bases at V and 5 bases at J, leaving 7 bases unmatched. The CDR3 is made up of 15 amino acids. CDR3 sequence reads: CASSYENRQGYGYTF. CDR3 in DNA: TGTGCCAGCAGTTACGAGAATAGACAGGGGTATGGCTACACCTTC.

The chain has TRBV7-2 and TRBJ1-1, with D unresolved. This CDR3 has 13 amino acids. Per the germline V gene, CDR1 is SGHTA and CDR2 is FQGNSA. V lost 3 bases, J lost 4 bases, and 9 bases lay in between. The CDR3 nucleotides are TGTGCCAGCAGCTTTGCCCTGGGCACTGAAGCTTTCTTT. Amino acid sequence: CASSFALGTEAFF.

This chain connects TRBV6-2 or TRBV6-3 to TRBJ1-2, with 7 bases identical to TRBD1. CDR1 is MNHEY and CDR2 is SVGEGT in the germline V gene. Germline trimming cut 6 bases from V and 13 bases from J; bases unmatched to any gene: 11. The CDR3 covers 12 residues. The DNA for the CDR3 is TGTGCCAGCAGCACGACAGGGACCCAGAGCACCTTC. It encodes CASSTTGTQSTF.

This chain joins TRBV11-1 and TRBJ1-6; 9 nucleotides match TRBD1. With 5 bases clipped from V and 8 bases from J, the junction kept 7 bases outside the gene matches. This CDR3 is 15 amino acids long. CDR1 is SGHAT and CDR2 is FQDESV in the germline V gene (reference sequence). The CDR3, as DNA: TGTGCCAGCAGCCTTCTACAGGGGGCCTATTCACCCCTCCACTTT. It yields the protein CASSLLQGAYSPLHF. The complete variable domain, with remaining parts taken from reference TRBV11-1 and TRBJ1-6, reads EAEVAQSPRYKITEKSQAVAFWCDPISGHATLYWYRQILGQGPELLVQFQDESVVDDSQLPKDRFSAERLKGVDSTLKIQPAELGDSAMYLCASSLLQGAYSPLHFGNGTRLTVT.

The chain joins TRBV27 to TRBJ2-7, with a tentative D call TRBD2 (6 bases). The germline CDR1 and CDR2 sequences are MNHEY and SMNVEV (reference sequence). Trimming took off 5 bases at V and 2 bases at J, with 16 bases between the two ends. The CDR3 length is 15 residues. CDR3 coding DNA: TGTGCCAGCAGTATACTGGGGACTTCGACCTACGAGCAGTACTTC. It codes for CASSILGTSTYEQYF.

The J gene is TRBJ1-1, the V gene TRBV28; D remains unclear. Trimming removed 1 base at V and 0 bases at J, with 6 bases between. From germline, CDR1 is MDHEN and CDR2 SYDVKM. The CDR3 spans 14 residues. The CDR3 reads CASSLSAVNTEAFF. The DNA for the CDR3 is TGTGCCAGCAGTTTATCTGCAGTGAACACTGAAGCTTTCTTT. Full variable domain (rest looked up from reference TRBV28 and TRBJ1-1): DVKVTQSSRYLVKRTGEKVFLECVQDMDHENMFWYRQDPGLGLRLIYFSYDVKMKEKGDIPEGYSVSREKKERFSLILESASTNQTSMYLCASSLSAVNTEAFFGQGTRLTVV.

The V and J genes are TRBV3-1 (or the pseudogene TRBV3-2) and TRBJ2-7; TRBD1 aligns across 8 bases. This CDR3 comprises 14 residues. The J segment lost 2 bases and the V segment lost 4 bases, leaving 4 bases of the junction unmatched. Per germline, CDR1 LGHDT and CDR2 YNNKEL (reference sequence). For the CDR3, the DNA is TGTGCCAGCAGCCCCGGACAGGGCCCCTACGAGCAGTACTTC. It is translated as CASSPGQGPYEQYF.

V usage is TRBV9 and J usage is TRBJ1-4; TRBD1 might be the D (5 bases). Germline V gene data show CDR1 as SGDLS and CDR2 as YYNGEE. The CDR3 is 15 amino acids. Between the trimmed V and J ends, which lost 3 bases and 7 bases, there was a span of 16 bases. CDR3 in amino acids: CASSAWQGSVEKLFF. The CDR3 DNA sequence: TGTGCCAGCAGCGCGTGGCAGGGTAGCGTTGAAAAACTGTTTTTT.

The DNA for the CDR3 is TGTGCCAGCAGTTACCTCCACGGGGAGCCCCAGCATTTT. Translating it yields CASSYLHGEPQHF. V gene TRBV6-2 or TRBV6-3 combines with J gene TRBJ1-5; no clear D. The germline V and J ends were trimmed by 2 bases and 8 bases, with 10 bases remaining between them. The CDR3 spans 13 residues. CDR1 and CDR2 (germline): MNHEY, SVGEGT.

This chain joins TRBV9 and TRBJ1-1; the D gene is possibly TRBD1 (6 bases). V lost 3 bases to trimming and J lost 5 bases, with 14 bases between them. The V gene's germline CDR1 is SGDLS and CDR2 YYNGEE. The CDR3 has 14 residues. The chain's CDR3 is CASSERRTATEAFF. DNA for the CDR3: TGTGCCAGCAGCGAAAGGCGGACAGCAACTGAAGCTTTCTTT.

This chain joins TRBV6-5 and TRBJ2-7, with D tentatively TRBD1 or TRBD2 (6 bases each). CDR1 and CDR2 (germline): MNHEY, SVGAGI. The CDR3 has 14 amino acids. Trimming shortened V by 6 bases and J by 3 bases, and 15 bases separated the two germline ends. The CDR3 spells CASRRGGWNYEQYF. For the CDR3, the DNA is TGTGCCAGCAGGAGAGGGGGGTGGAACTACGAGCAGTACTTC.